This paragraph reports one T cell receptor beta chain. This entry belongs to a study of CD8 T cells in Susac syndrome. This CDR3 has 16 amino acids. Between the trimmed V and J ends, which lost 2 bases and 11 bases, there was a span of 22 bases. Germline V gene lookup returns CDR1 MNHEY and CDR2 SMNVEV (reference sequence). RNA totalling about 0.45 to 1 ug underwent reverse transcription with random hexamers. In TCRdb, the immunoSEQ multiplex PCR reads were re-called with MiXCR into one record per CDR3 protein. The sample shows roughly 50,000 distinct CDR3 sequences, approximately 93% of them seen only once.

The receptor comes from a human donor in good health. The material sequenced was CD8+ T cells from PBMCs. The rearrangement uses TRBV27 and TRBJ1-5; D might be TRBD1 (5 bases). CDR3 loop: CASSLRGGGYLVAQHF. The DNA for the CDR3 is TGTGCCAGCAGTTTAAGGGGTGGGGGGTATTTAGTCGCCCAGCATTTT.